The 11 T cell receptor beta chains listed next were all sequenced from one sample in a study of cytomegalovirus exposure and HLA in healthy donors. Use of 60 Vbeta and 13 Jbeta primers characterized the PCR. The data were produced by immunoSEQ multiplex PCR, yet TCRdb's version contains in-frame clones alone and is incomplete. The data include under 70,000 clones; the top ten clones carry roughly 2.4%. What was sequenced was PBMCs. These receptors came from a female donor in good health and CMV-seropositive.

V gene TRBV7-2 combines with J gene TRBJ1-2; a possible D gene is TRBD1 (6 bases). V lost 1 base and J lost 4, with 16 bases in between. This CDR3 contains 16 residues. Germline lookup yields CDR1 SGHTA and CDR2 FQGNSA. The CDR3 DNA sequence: TGTGCCAGCAGCTTAGAGACGTTGGGGGCAAGCTATGGCTACACCTTC. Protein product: CASSLETLGASYGYTF.

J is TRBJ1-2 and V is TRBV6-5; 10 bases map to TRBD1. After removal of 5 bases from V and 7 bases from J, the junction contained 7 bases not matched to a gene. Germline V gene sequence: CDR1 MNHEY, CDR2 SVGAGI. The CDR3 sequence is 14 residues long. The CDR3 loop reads CASSTGQGERGYTF. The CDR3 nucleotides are TGTGCCAGCAGTACCGGACAGGGGGAACGTGGCTACACCTTC.

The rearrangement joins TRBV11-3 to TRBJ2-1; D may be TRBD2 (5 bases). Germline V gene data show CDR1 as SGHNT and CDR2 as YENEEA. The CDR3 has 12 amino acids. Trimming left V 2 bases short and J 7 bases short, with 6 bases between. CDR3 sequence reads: CASSLTSNEQFF. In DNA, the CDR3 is TGTGCCAGCAGCTTAACTAGTAATGAGCAGTTCTTC.

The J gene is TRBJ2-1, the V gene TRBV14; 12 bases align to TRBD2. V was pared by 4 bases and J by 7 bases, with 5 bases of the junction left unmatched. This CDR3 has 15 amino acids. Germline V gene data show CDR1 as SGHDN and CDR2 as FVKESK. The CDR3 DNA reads TGTGCCAGCAGCCGACTAGCGGGAGTCGGTAATGAGCAGTTCTTC. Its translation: CASSRLAGVGNEQFF.

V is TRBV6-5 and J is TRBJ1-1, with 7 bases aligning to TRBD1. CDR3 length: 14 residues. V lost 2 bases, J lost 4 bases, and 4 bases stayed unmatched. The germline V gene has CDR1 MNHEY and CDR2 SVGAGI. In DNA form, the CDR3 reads TGTGCCAGCAGTTACACACAGGGGTTCACTGAAGCTTTCTTT. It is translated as CASSYTQGFTEAFF.

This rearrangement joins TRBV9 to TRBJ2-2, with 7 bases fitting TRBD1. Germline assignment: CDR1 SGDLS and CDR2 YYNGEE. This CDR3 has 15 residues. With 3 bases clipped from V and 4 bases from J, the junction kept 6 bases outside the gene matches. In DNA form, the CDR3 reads TGTGCCAGCAGCGCGGACAGGCGTGGCACCGGGGAGCTGTTTTTT. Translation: CASSADRRGTGELFF.

CDR3 region: CASSSGGSSTDTQYF. In nucleotides, the CDR3 is TGTGCCAGCAGTTCTGGGGGCTCTAGCACAGATACGCAGTATTTT. The chain carries TRBV28 and TRBJ2-3; D is possibly TRBD1 (6 bases). The CDR3 runs 15 residues. Deletions cut 4 bases from V and 0 bases from J, with 11 bases between. Germline V gene lookup returns CDR1 MDHEN and CDR2 SYDVKM.

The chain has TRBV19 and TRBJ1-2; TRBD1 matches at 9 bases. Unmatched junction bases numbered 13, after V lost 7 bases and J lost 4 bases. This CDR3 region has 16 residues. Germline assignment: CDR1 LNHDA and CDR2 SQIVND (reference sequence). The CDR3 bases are TGTGCCAGTACCGGGACAGGGACCCGTGGGGTCTATGGCTACACCTTC. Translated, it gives CASTGTGTRGVYGYTF.

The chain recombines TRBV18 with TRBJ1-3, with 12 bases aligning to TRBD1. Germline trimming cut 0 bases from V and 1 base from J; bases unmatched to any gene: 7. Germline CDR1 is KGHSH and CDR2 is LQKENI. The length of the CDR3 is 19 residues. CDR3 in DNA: TGTGCCAGCTCACCACCGGGGACAGGGGGCTCGTTGTCTGGAAACACCATATATTTT. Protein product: CASSPPGTGGSLSGNTIYF.

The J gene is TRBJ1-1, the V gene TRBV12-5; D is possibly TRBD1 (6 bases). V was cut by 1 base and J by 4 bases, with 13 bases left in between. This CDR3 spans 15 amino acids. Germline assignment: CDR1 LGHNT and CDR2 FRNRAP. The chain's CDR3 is CASGLDRVRGTEAFF. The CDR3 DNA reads TGTGCTAGTGGTTTGGACAGGGTTCGGGGCACTGAAGCTTTCTTT.

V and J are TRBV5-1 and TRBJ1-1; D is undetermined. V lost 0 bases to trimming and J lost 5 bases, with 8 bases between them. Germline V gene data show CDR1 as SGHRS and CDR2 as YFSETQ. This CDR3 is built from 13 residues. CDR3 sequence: CASSLAELTEAFF. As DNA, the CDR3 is TGCGCCAGCAGCTTGGCCGAGCTGACTGAAGCTTTCTTT.